The rows below give T cell receptor beta chains drawn from one sample of a study of cytomegalovirus exposure and HLA in healthy donors. Libraries were prepared by immunoSEQ multiplex PCR; TCRdb keeps only in-frame clonotypes and omits some of them. The sample consists of 110,000 or so clones, roughly 82% of them appearing once. Sequenced sample: PBMCs. These receptors came from a man aged 18 to 35 in good health and CMV-seropositive. Both conserved end residues are part of each CDR3.

TRBJ2-1,TRBV7-8,CASSLDPGNEQFF
TRBJ2-1,TRBV18,CASSPGTSGHYEDEQFF
TRBJ1-5,TRBV5-5,CASSWARGGSSHQPQHF
TRBJ2-7,TRBV28,CASTLGGVYEQYF
TRBJ2-3,TRBV30,CAWSFRGRDTQYF
TRBJ2-3,TRBV11-2,CASSLGGQGWDTQYF
TRBJ1-1,TRBV5-5,CASSLYVSSVEAFF
TRBJ2-6,TRBV4-1,CASSQVGQGESGANGLTF
TRBJ1-2,TRBV4-1,CASSQGQKLGYTF
TRBJ2-5,TRBV21-1,CASTRLEEQETQYF
TRBJ2-2,TRBV5-1,CASSSQGALGEGELFF
TRBJ2-1,TRBV5-6,CASSPGDRRNNEQFF
TRBJ2-3,TRBV7-9,CASSLQDTQYF
TRBJ1-3,TRBV19,CASSGTGDSGNTIYF
TRBJ1-1,TRBV4-1,CASSQDRAGATEAFF
TRBJ1-2,TRBV11-2,CASSRTENYGYTF
NA,TRBV7-3,CASAPGQGGEQYF
TRBJ1-1,TRBV6-5,CASSPSFSEAFF
TRBJ2-1,TRBV6-6,CASSYDRAKEQFF
TRBJ1-2,TRBV5-4,CASSARQGSNYGYTF
TRBJ1-5,TRBV4-1,CASSQEQGRVNQPQHF
TRBJ2-5,TRBV9,CASSVGGYSGRGETQYF